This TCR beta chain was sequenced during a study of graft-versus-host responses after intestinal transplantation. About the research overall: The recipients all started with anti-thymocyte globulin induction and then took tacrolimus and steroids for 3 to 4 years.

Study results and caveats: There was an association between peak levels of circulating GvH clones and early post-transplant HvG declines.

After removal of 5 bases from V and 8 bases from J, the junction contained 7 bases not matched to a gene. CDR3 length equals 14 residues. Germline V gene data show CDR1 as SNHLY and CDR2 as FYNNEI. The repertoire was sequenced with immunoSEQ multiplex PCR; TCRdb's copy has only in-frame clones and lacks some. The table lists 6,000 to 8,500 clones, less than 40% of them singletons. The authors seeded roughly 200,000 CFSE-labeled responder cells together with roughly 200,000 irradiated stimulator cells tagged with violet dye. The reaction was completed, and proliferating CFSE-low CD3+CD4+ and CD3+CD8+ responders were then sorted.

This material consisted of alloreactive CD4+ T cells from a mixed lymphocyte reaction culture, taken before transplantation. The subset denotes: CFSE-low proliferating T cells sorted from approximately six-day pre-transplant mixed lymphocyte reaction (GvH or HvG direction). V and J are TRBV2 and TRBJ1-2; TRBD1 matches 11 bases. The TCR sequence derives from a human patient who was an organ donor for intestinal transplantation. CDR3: CASSSRDRGVGYTF. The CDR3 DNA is TGTGCCAGCAGTTCCCGGGACAGGGGGGTAGGCTACACCTTC. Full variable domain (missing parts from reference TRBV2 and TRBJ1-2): EPEVTQTPSHQVTQMGQEVILRCVPISNHLYFYWYRQILGQKVEFLVSFYNNEISEKSEIFDDQFSVERPDGSNFTLKIRSTKLEDSAMYFCASSSRDRGVGYTFGSGTRLTVV.